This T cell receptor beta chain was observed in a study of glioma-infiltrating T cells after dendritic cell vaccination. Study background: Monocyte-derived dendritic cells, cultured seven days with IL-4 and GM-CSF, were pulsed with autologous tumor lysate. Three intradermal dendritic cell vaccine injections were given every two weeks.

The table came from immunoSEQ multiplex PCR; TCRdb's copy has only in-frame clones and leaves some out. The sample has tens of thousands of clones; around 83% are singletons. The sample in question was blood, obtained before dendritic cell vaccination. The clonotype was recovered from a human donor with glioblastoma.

The CDR3 spells CASSLQGGEQYF. CDR3 in DNA: TGTGCCAGCAGTTTACAGGGCGGCGAGCAGTACTTC. This chain uses TRBV2 with TRBJ2-7; D possibly corresponds to TRBD1 (6 bases). This CDR3 has 12 amino acids. Germline loops: CDR1 SNHLY, CDR2 FYNNEI. V was pared by 5 bases and J by 6 bases, with 11 bases between.